These 25 T cell receptor beta chains came from one sample sequenced in a study of OX40 agonist ivuxolimab in advanced cancers. Profiling relied on immunoSEQ multiplex PCR, and the TCRdb table lists in-frame clones only, not all of them. The sample contains some 41,000 clones, over 75% of which appear only once. Source: CD4+ or CD8+ T cells sorted from blood, taken in a trial of the OX40 agonist ivuxolimab. The receptors were sampled from an adult with an advanced solid tumor such as melanoma, head and neck, liver or kidney cancer.

This clone rates as medium-sized. The V and J genes are TRBV5-1 and TRBJ1-4; tentative D call: TRBD1 (5 bases). V was clipped by 4 bases and J by 5 bases, with 33 bases between them. The CDR3 covers 21 residues. Germline V gene lookup returns CDR1 SGHRS and CDR2 YFSETQ. Written as DNA, the CDR3 is TGCGCCAGCAGCCCTGACTCACTTGCCCCACTCGACAGCCGACTAAATGAAAAACTGTTTTTT. It is translated as CASSPDSLAPLDSRLNEKLFF. The whole variable domain, remainder taken from reference TRBV5-1 and TRBJ1-4, is KAGVTQTPRYLIKTRGQQVTLSCSPISGHRSVSWYQQTPGQGLQFLFEYFSETQRNKGNFPGRFSGRQFSNSRSEMNVSTLELGDSALYLCASSPDSLAPLDSRLNEKLFFGSGTQLSVL.

This chain joins TRBV18 and TRBJ1-4; tentatively, D is TRBD1 (6 bases). Germline V lookup: CDR1 KGHSH, CDR2 LQKENI. CDR3 length: 15 amino acids. With 5 bases removed from V and 5 bases from J, the gap between germline ends came to 15 bases. For the CDR3, the DNA is TGTGCCAGCTCAGGAAACAGGGAGGTCAATGAAAAACTGTTTTTT. Amino acid sequence: CASSGNREVNEKLFF.

The chain's CDR3 is CASRQSYNYGYTF. The CDR3, as DNA: TGTGCCAGCAGACAGAGCTACAACTATGGCTACACCTTC. The chain carries TRBV6-5 and TRBJ1-2; D uncertain. The CDR3 has 13 amino acids. CDR1 MNHEY and CDR2 SVGAGI come from the germline V gene. The ends were cut back, 6 bases at V and 2 bases at J, with 10 bases in the middle.

The V and J genes are TRBV29-1 and TRBJ2-1; no reliable D call. The CDR3 covers 13 residues. Germline V gives CDR1 SQVTM, CDR2 ANQGSEA. V shed 7 bases and J shed 6 bases, with 16 bases lying between them. The CDR3 region is CSARLGFSNEQFF. The CDR3 DNA reads as TGCAGCGCGAGATTGGGGTTTAGCAATGAGCAGTTCTTC.

V gene TRBV28 combines with J gene TRBJ2-7, with D possibly TRBD2 on 5 matching bases. Trimming left V 7 bases short and J 2 bases short, with 15 bases between. This CDR3 is built from 14 residues. From germline, CDR1 is MDHEN and CDR2 SYDVKM. The CDR3 DNA is TGTGCCAGCACTTGGTCCGGGAACGCCTACGAGCAGTACTTC. As protein: CASTWSGNAYEQYF.

This clone appeared once. This rearrangement joins TRBV19 to TRBJ2-7; D is perhaps TRBD2 (6 bases). With 5 bases removed from V and 3 bases from J, the gap between germline ends came to 20 bases. The CDR3 totals 16 residues. Germline V gene lookup returns CDR1 LNHDA and CDR2 SQIVND (reference sequence). Here the CDR3 reads CASSDAAAGGNYEQYF. For the CDR3, the DNA is TGTGCCAGTAGTGACGCAGCCGCAGGCGGGAACTACGAGCAGTACTTC.

This clone was seen just once. The V and J genes are TRBV14 and TRBJ2-7, with D perhaps matching TRBD2 (6 bases). The CDR3 contains 14 residues. With 1 base removed from V and 2 bases from J, the gap between germline ends came to 9 bases. Germline-derived CDR1 and CDR2 are SGHDN and FVKESK. CDR3 nucleotides: TGTGCCAGCAGCCAAGGACTAGGAACCTACGAGCAGTACTTC. Translated, it gives CASSQGLGTYEQYF.

V gene TRBV5-1 combines with J gene TRBJ2-1; 14 nucleotides align to TRBD2. The V and J ends lost 6 bases and 7 bases, in that order; junction bases with no gene match: 18. The length of the CDR3 is 19 residues. The germline gives CDR1 SGHRS, CDR2 YFSETQ. CDR3 sequence (DNA): TGCGCCAGCACGCAGGGAATCCCGGGACTAGCGGGAGTGATGAATGAGCAGTTCTTC. Translated, it gives CASTQGIPGLAGVMNEQFF.

The rearrangement joins TRBV14 to TRBJ2-2; D unclear. Trimming stripped 4 bases from V and 4 bases from J, with 16 bases between. The germline V gene encodes CDR1 SGHDN and CDR2 FVKESK. This CDR3 comprises 16 residues. The CDR3 DNA reads TGTGCCAGCAGCCCTTCTCTACTACGTACCACCGGGGAGCTGTTTTTT. Residues: CASSPSLLRTTGELFF.

This chain links TRBV29-1 with TRBJ2-2, with 7 bases matching TRBD1. This CDR3 comprises 14 residues. V lost 5 bases, J lost 0 bases, and 3 bases stayed unmatched. CDR1 and CDR2 from the germline V gene are SQVTM and ANQGSEA. The CDR3 bases are TGCAGCGTTAAGACAGGGACGAACACCGGGGAGCTGTTTTTT. Its translation is CSVKTGTNTGELFF.

V and J are TRBV25-1 and TRBJ2-1; 9 nucleotides agree with TRBD2. The junction had 15 bases not matched to a gene; V was cut back by 5 bases and J by 4 bases. Germline V gene lookup returns CDR1 MGHDK and CDR2 SYGVNS. This CDR3 comprises 18 residues. The CDR3 nucleotides read TGTGCCAGCAGTCCACCTCCCGGCGGGAGGGCCCCGTACAATGAGCAGTTCTTC. It translates to CASSPPPGGRAPYNEQFF.

V gene TRBV6-5 combines with J gene TRBJ1-6, with 10 bases identical to TRBD1. The V gene's germline CDR1 is MNHEY and CDR2 SVGAGI. The CDR3 loop spans 16 amino acids. Losses at the gene ends were 2 bases for V and 8 bases for J; bases not matched to a gene: 6. Here the CDR3 reads CASSYITGQGHSPLHF. The CDR3 DNA is TGTGCCAGCAGTTACATTACGGGACAGGGGCATTCACCCCTCCACTTT.

The rearrangement uses TRBV7-3 and TRBJ2-1; perhaps TRBD2 as D (6 bases). Germline-derived CDR1 and CDR2 are SGHTA and FQGTGA. Between the trimmed V and J ends, which lost 0 bases and 4 bases, there was a span of 16 bases. The CDR3 loop spans 17 amino acids. CDR3 amino acids: CASSLTGGLTAYNEQFF. The CDR3 DNA is TGTGCCAGCAGCTTAACTGGGGGACTCACCGCGTACAATGAGCAGTTCTTC.

The chain has TRBV28 and TRBJ2-5; possibly TRBD2 for D (6 bases). The CDR3 is 14 amino acids. Trimming took off 3 bases at V and 3 bases at J, with 11 bases between the two ends. CDR1 and CDR2 (germline): MDHEN, SYDVKM. The DNA for the CDR3 is TGTGCCAGCAGTTTTCTCGGGGGAGAAGAGACCCAGTACTTC. Translating it yields CASSFLGGEETQYF.

The chain is built from TRBV29-1 and TRBJ1-2; unclear D gene. The germline V and J ends were trimmed by 8 bases and 8 bases, with 9 bases remaining between them. The CDR3 extends over 9 amino acids. CDR1 and CDR2 from the germline V gene are SQVTM and ANQGSEA. The CDR3 DNA reads TGCAGCACTCGTGAAGGCTACACCTTC. Its protein is CSTREGYTF.

The rearrangement joins TRBV19 to TRBJ2-7; 7 nucleotides match TRBD1. The junction had 10 bases not matched to a gene; V was cut back by 6 bases and J by 2 bases. The CDR3 runs to 15 residues. The V gene's germline CDR1 is LNHDA and CDR2 SQIVND (reference sequence). In nucleotides, the CDR3 is TGTGCCAGTAGCCCTCGACAGGGAATCGCCTACGAGCAGTACTTC. This encodes CASSPRQGIAYEQYF.

The V gene is TRBV29-1, the J gene TRBJ2-3, with no clear D. This CDR3 is built from 12 residues. The V gene's germline CDR1 is SQVTM and CDR2 ANQGSEA. The V end was cut by 7 bases, the J end by 1 base, with 9 bases between. CDR3 sequence reads: CSAETGTDTQYF. The CDR3 bases are TGCAGCGCTGAGACCGGCACAGATACGCAGTATTTT.

The sample holds one count of this clone. V and J are TRBV15 and TRBJ2-7, with a tentative D call TRBD2 (5 bases). This CDR3 has 15 residues. Looked up from germline, CDR1 is LNHNV and CDR2 is YYDKDF (reference sequence). V gave up 2 bases and J gave up 0 bases, with 11 bases separating them. CDR3 sequence: CATSRSPDSSYEQYF. The CDR3 DNA reads TGTGCCACCAGCAGATCCCCGGACTCCTCCTACGAGCAGTACTTC.

The chain combines TRBV7-8 with TRBJ2-3, with 8 bases fitting TRBD1. After removal of 5 bases from V and 2 bases from J, the junction contained 21 bases not matched to a gene. The V gene's germline CDR1 is SGHVS and CDR2 FQNEAQ. The CDR3 runs 20 residues. CDR3 sequence reads: CASSPIFLLGQGVVTDTQYF. The CDR3 DNA reads TGTGCCAGCAGCCCCATCTTTCTTCTCGGACAGGGAGTCGTCACAGATACGCAGTATTTT.

This clone has more than one count but fewer than ten. The chain links TRBV11-2 to TRBJ2-5; no firm D call. V lost 0 bases and J 7 bases, leaving 9 bases between the germline ends. The CDR3 length is 13 residues. Looked up from germline, CDR1 is SGHAT and CDR2 is FQNNGV. CDR3 DNA sequence: TGTGCCAGCAGCTTAGATCAATTCGGGACCCAGTACTTC. It codes for CASSLDQFGTQYF.

The genes are TRBV7-3 and TRBJ1-1; tentatively, D is TRBD1 (6 bases). Per the germline V gene, CDR1 is SGHTA and CDR2 is FQGTGA. V was shortened by 5 bases and J by 4 bases, with 14 bases between the two germline ends. This CDR3 spans 14 amino acids. The chain's CDR3 is CASSPRTDGTEAFF. The DNA of the CDR3 is TGTGCCAGCAGCCCCAGGACAGACGGCACTGAAGCTTTCTTT.

In DNA, the CDR3 is TGTGCCAGCAACGACAGGAATACTAGTCCTGAAGCTTTCTTT. This translates into CASNDRNTSPEAFF. The chain is built from TRBV2 and TRBJ1-1; weak D call: TRBD1 (6 bases). This CDR3 is built from 14 residues. Trimming took off 7 bases at V and 6 bases at J, with 18 bases between the two ends. Germline lookup yields CDR1 SNHLY and CDR2 FYNNEI.

This clone was seen a single time. The rearrangement links TRBV28 to TRBJ2-5, with TRBD1 matching 9 bases. The assigned J gene may be wrong: the sequence end matches TRBJ2-7 better. CDR3 size: 14 residues. Germline V gene sequence: CDR1 MDHEN, CDR2 SYDVKM. CDR3 nucleotide sequence: TGTGCCAGCAGCAGACAGGGGGGCCTCTACGAGCAGTACTTC. The encoded protein is CASSRQGGLYEQYF.

This chain connects TRBV7-8 to TRBJ1-2; a possible D gene is TRBD1 (5 bases). The germline V and J ends were trimmed by 1 base and 3 bases, with 9 bases remaining between them. Germline lookup yields CDR1 SGHVS and CDR2 FQNEAQ. There are 14 residues in the CDR3. CDR3 protein: CASSLGQGDYGYTF. The DNA for the CDR3 is TGTGCCAGCAGCTTAGGGCAGGGCGACTATGGCTACACCTTC.

This clone was observed a single time. Sequence at one end of the junction differs from germline and may be a read error. The V and J genes are TRBV5-1 and TRBJ2-7, with D perhaps matching TRBD2 (6 bases). The CDR3 runs to 13 residues. Germline loops: CDR1 SGHRS, CDR2 YFSETQ. CDR3 coding DNA: TGTGCCAGCAGCCGGGACTCCCGCTACGAGCAGTACTTC. It encodes CASSRDSRYEQYF. Full variable domain (rest looked up from reference TRBV5-1 and TRBJ2-7): KAGVTQTPRYLIKTRGQQVTLSCSPISGHRSVSWYQQTPGQGLQFLFEYFSETQRNKGNFPGRFSGRQFSNSRSEMNVSTLELGDSALYLCASSRDSRYEQYFGPGTRLTVT.